The rows below give T cell receptor beta chains drawn from one sample of a study of quantifying T cell responses using KT2 cells. MiXCR was run by TCRdb on the UMI-ligation and nested PCR reads, yielding one entry per CDR3 protein. The sample records some 43,000 distinct CDR3 sequences, approximately 15% being singletons. Sample: PBMCs spiked with cells of the T cell clone KT2. The receptors stem from a human donor. Both conserved end residues are part of each CDR3. D genes are given only for firm matches. Where a row states a size, it is once, few, many or the class of an expanded clone; other rows omit it.

size | J | V | D | CDR3 | DNA
few | TRBJ2-5 | TRBV7-2 | - | CASSLETWETQYF | TGTGCCAGCAGCTTGGAAACCTGGGAGACCCAGTACTTC
many | TRBJ2-3 | TRBV6-4 | TRBD1 | CASSDSGTGGPDTQYF | TGTGCCAGCAGTGACTCGGGGACAGGGGGCCCAGATACGCAGTATTTT
- | TRBJ1-1 | TRBV27 | - | CASSLFGGTEAFF | TGTGCCAGCAGTTTATTCGGGGGGACTGAAGCTTTCTTT
- | TRBJ2-3 | TRBV7-9 | - | CASSLSGPPDLTQYF | TGTGCCAGCAGCTTATCCGGGCCCCCTGATTTAACGCAGTATTTT
- | TRBJ2-5 | TRBV6-5 | TRBD1 | CASSYSGQGRETQYF | TGTGCCAGCAGTTACTCAGGACAGGGGAGGGAGACCCAGTACTTC
few | TRBJ1-2 | TRBV6-5 | - | CASRNQYGYTF | TGTGCCAGCAGAAATCAATATGGCTACACCTTC
many | TRBJ2-7 | TRBV7-2 | TRBD2 | CASSFLAGVYEQYF | TGTGCCAGCAGCTTCTTAGCGGGAGTTTACGAGCAGTACTTC
many | TRBJ2-1 | TRBV12-3/TRBV12-4 | TRBD2 | CASSGGRVWPRVALGLDEQFF | TGTGCCAGCAGTGGGGGGAGGGTGTGGCCCCGGGTAGCGCTAGGTCTAGATGAGCAGTTCTTC
- | TRBJ2-3 | TRBV27 | TRBD2 | CASSLVAGGTDTQYF | TGTGCCAGCAGTTTAGTAGCGGGGGGAACAGATACGCAGTATTTT
few | TRBJ1-1 | TRBV6-2/TRBV6-3 | - | CASSSHSLQAFF | TGTGCCAGCAGTTCCCACAGCCTACAAGCTTTCTTT
many | TRBJ1-1 | TRBV13 | - | CASSLVGTEAFF | TGTGCCAGCAGCTTAGTCGGGACTGAAGCTTTCTTT
- | TRBJ2-4 | TRBV13 | - | CASSFAGSASSDPIIQYF | TGTGCCAGCAGCTTTGCAGGGTCAGCATCGTCCGACCCTATAATTCAGTACTTC
- | TRBJ1-2 | TRBV7-9 | TRBD1 | CASSERQGDYGYTF | TGTGCCAGCAGCGAAAGACAGGGCGACTATGGCTACACCTTC
few | TRBJ1-5 | TRBV12-3/TRBV12-4 | - | CASSLWSTGQPQHF | TGTGCCAGCAGTTTATGGTCGACCGGGCAGCCCCAGCATTTT
- | TRBJ1-1 | TRBV7-2 | TRBD1 | CASSSTGGGITEAFF | TGTGCCAGCAGTTCCACAGGGGGCGGGATCACTGAAGCTTTCTTT
- | TRBJ1-6 | TRBV10-3 | - | CAIWEGPRDNSPLHF | TGTGCCATCTGGGAGGGTCCAAGGGATAATTCACCCCTCCACTTT
- | TRBJ2-1 | TRBV15 | - | CATSRDRADGNEQFF | TGTGCCACCAGCAGAGATCGCGCCGACGGGAATGAGCAGTTCTTC
- | TRBJ2-7 | TRBV6-2/TRBV6-3 | - | CASSLGGSSYEQYF | TGTGCCAGCAGTTTGGGGGGCTCTTCCTACGAGCAGTACTTC
- | TRBJ1-5 | TRBV2 | - | CASSEGVDQPQHF | TGTGCCAGCAGTGAGGGCGTCGATCAGCCCCAGCATTTT
- | TRBJ2-7 | TRBV2 | TRBD1 | CASNGQGLTYEQYF | TGTGCCAGCAACGGACAGGGATTAACATACGAGCAGTACTTC
- | TRBJ1-2 | TRBV20-1 | - | CSATIYSGYTF | TGCAGTGCTACAATATACAGTGGCTACACCTTC
few | TRBJ2-6 | TRBV13 | TRBD1 | CASSLTGTGLSGANVLTF | TGTGCCAGCAGCTTAACCGGGACAGGGCTCTCTGGGGCCAACGTCCTGACTTTC
- | TRBJ1-2 | TRBV6-5 | - | CASSYEPMLYGYTF | TGTGCCAGCAGTTACGAACCGATGTTATATGGCTACACCTTC
few | TRBJ1-2 | TRBV19 | - | CASSPNRLDGYTF | TGTGCCAGTAGTCCCAACCGGCTGGATGGCTACACCTTC
few | TRBJ2-7 | TRBV3-1 | TRBD2 | CASSPRTSGGVLYF | TGTGCCAGCAGCCCTAGGACTAGCGGGGGGGTCCTGTACTTC
few | TRBJ2-1 | TRBV6-5 | TRBD2 | CASRLAGGAYNEQFF | TGTGCCAGCAGACTAGCGGGGGGGGCCTACAATGAGCAGTTCTTC
few | TRBJ2-3 | TRBV7-9 | - | CASSLFSDTDTQYF | TGTGCCAGCAGCTTATTTTCGGACACAGATACGCAGTATTTT
- | TRBJ2-7 | TRBV15 | - | CATSRDRQYEQYF | TGTGCCACCAGCAGAGATCGACAATACGAGCAGTACTTC
- | TRBJ2-1 | TRBV15 | TRBD2 | CATSTLSGISYNEQFF | TGTGCCACCAGCACTCTTAGCGGGATCTCCTACAATGAGCAGTTCTTC
few | TRBJ2-3 | TRBV12-3/TRBV12-4 | TRBD2 | CASSDGRGGDTQYF | TGTGCCAGCAGTGACGGGAGGGGAGGAGATACGCAGTATTTT
many | TRBJ2-3 | TRBV5-4 | - | CASSLVPDTQYF | TGTGCCAGCAGCTTGGTACCAGATACGCAGTATTTT
few | TRBJ2-1 | TRBV4-2 | TRBD2 | CASSQDPAGEGNEQFF | TGTGCCAGCAGCCAAGATCCGGCGGGAGAGGGCAATGAGCAGTTCTTC
- | TRBJ1-4 | TRBV29-1 | TRBD1 | CSVARQGYNEKLFF | TGCAGCGTTGCTCGACAGGGTTACAATGAAAAACTGTTTTTT
many | TRBJ2-2 | TRBV29-1 | TRBD2 | CSVGLGGTNTGELFF | TGCAGCGTTGGGTTGGGGGGGACGAACACCGGGGAGCTGTTTTTT
- | TRBJ1-1 | TRBV7-4 | - | CASSLPMDGGKSDTEAFF | TGTGCCAGCAGCTTACCGATGGATGGGGGCAAGAGCGACACTGAAGCTTTCTTT
- | TRBJ1-2 | TRBV29-1 | - | CSVEGSFWGDYGYTF | TGCAGCGTTGAAGGGTCTTTTTGGGGGGACTATGGCTACACCTTC
few | TRBJ2-2 | TRBV6-2/TRBV6-3 | - | CASSYAAGELFF | TGTGCCAGCAGTTACGCGGCTGGGGAGCTGTTTTTT
many | TRBJ1-1 | TRBV29-1 | - | CSVQPMNTEAFF | TGCAGCGTCCAGCCCATGAACACTGAAGCTTTCTTT
many | TRBJ1-5 | TRBV20-1 | TRBD1 | CSAGGTGNQPQHF | TGCAGTGCTGGGGGGACAGGGAATCAGCCCCAGCATTTT
- | TRBJ1-2 | TRBV4-2 | - | CASSPASVNYGYTF | TGTGCCAGCAGCCCGGCGTCAGTCAACTATGGCTACACCTTC
few | TRBJ2-7 | TRBV6-5 | - | CASSYTKSVYEQYF | TGTGCCAGCAGTTACACGAAGTCTGTATACGAGCAGTACTTC
many | TRBJ2-5 | TRBV20-1 | - | CSAISGAGETQYF | TGCAGTGCTATTTCCGGTGCAGGGGAGACCCAGTACTTC
- | TRBJ1-1 | TRBV5-1 | - | CASSLGDGGPPNTEAFF | TGCGCCAGCAGCTTGGGGGACGGGGGGCCGCCGAACACTGAAGCTTTCTTT
- | TRBJ1-2 | TRBV18 | - | CASQEQGGGSWIGYTF | TGTGCCAGTCAAGAACAGGGAGGGGGATCGTGGATCGGCTACACCTTC
many | TRBJ2-7 | TRBV7-2 | TRBD2 | CASTPNFGGSYEQYF | TGTGCCAGCACCCCAAACTTCGGGGGGTCCTACGAGCAGTACTTC
few | TRBJ2-7 | TRBV29-1 | - | CSVGAGRSYEQYF | TGCAGCGTTGGGGCAGGGAGATCCTACGAGCAGTACTTC
few | TRBJ1-5 | TRBV12-3/TRBV12-4 | TRBD1 | CASSARDREMAQHF | TGTGCCAGCAGTGCGCGGGACAGGGAAATGGCCCAGCATTTT
few | TRBJ1-1 | TRBV10-3 | - | CAISAAVGISNTEAFF | TGTGCCATCAGTGCGGCGGTTGGCATTTCGAACACTGAAGCTTTCTTT
few | TRBJ2-3 | TRBV6-5 | TRBD1 | CASSYSRDRFTDTQYF | TGTGCCAGCAGTTACTCGAGGGACAGGTTCACAGATACGCAGTATTTT
- | TRBJ1-1 | TRBV11-2 | TRBD1 | CASSPGQGTIMNTEAFF | TGTGCCAGCAGCCCCGGACAGGGCACAATAATGAACACTGAAGCTTTCTTT
- | TRBJ1-5 | TRBV20-1 | TRBD1 | CSAGDRDQPQHF | TGCAGTGCGGGGGACAGGGATCAGCCCCAGCATTTT
few | TRBJ1-1 | TRBV12-3/TRBV12-4 | - | CASSSSTATEAFF | TGTGCCAGCAGTTCGTCAACAGCCACTGAAGCTTTCTTT
few | TRBJ2-1 | TRBV11-3 | - | CASSLKEQFF | TGTGCCAGCAGCTTAAAGGAGCAGTTCTTC
- | TRBJ2-3 | TRBV27 | - | CASSLSTRWTGTDTQYF | TGTGCCAGCAGTTTATCGACGCGTTGGACAGGCACAGATACGCAGTATTTT
few | TRBJ1-1 | TRBV6-5 | - | CASSYSRTDEAFF | TGTGCCAGCAGTTACTCGCGAACAGATGAAGCTTTCTTT
few | TRBJ1-4 | TRBV20-1 | TRBD1 | CSADHRGQSEKLFF | TGCAGTGCGGATCACAGGGGGCAATCGGAAAAACTGTTTTTT
few | TRBJ1-1 | TRBV7-9 | - | CASSLDSFSRGPYTEAFF | TGTGCCAGCAGCTTAGACTCTTTTTCAAGAGGCCCCTACACTGAAGCTTTCTTT
many | TRBJ2-2 | TRBV7-8 | - | CASSQPRRLRTGELFF | TGTGCCAGCAGCCAACCCAGGAGATTACGCACCGGGGAGCTGTTTTTT
- | TRBJ1-4 | TRBV2 | - | CASMEGGGSEKLFF | TGTGCCAGCATGGAGGGTGGAGGAAGTGAAAAACTGTTTTTT